These 9 T cell receptor beta chains were sequenced from one sample in a study of blood T cell repertoires in COVID-19. Clones were read by immunoSEQ multiplex PCR, and TCRdb kept only the in-frame ones, dropping some. The sample holds about 230,000 clones, approximately 82% seen once. The material sequenced was peripheral blood. These receptors all come from a woman in her forties who had recovered from COVID-19.

This chain joins TRBV6-5 and TRBJ1-1; 8 bases agree with TRBD1. The CDR3 spans 14 residues. Germline CDR1 and CDR2: MNHEY and SVGAGI. The J segment lost 5 bases and the V segment lost 10 bases, leaving 12 bases of the junction unmatched. The CDR3 loop is CATKQGGAQTEAFF. CDR3 nucleotide sequence: TGTGCCACCAAACAGGGGGGGGCGCAAACTGAAGCTTTCTTT.

The rearrangement uses TRBV10-3 and TRBJ2-5; 8 nucleotides agree with TRBD2. The germline CDR1 and CDR2 sequences are ENHRY and SYGVKD. This CDR3 is built from 16 residues. J lost 2 bases, V lost 3 bases, and 8 bases had no gene match. This CDR3 is CAISDPAGVKQETQYF. As DNA, the CDR3 is TGTGCCATCAGTGACCCAGCGGGGGTCAAACAAGAGACCCAGTACTTC.

This chain uses TRBV2 with TRBJ1-2; maybe TRBD1 (6 bases). Germline CDR1 SNHLY, CDR2 FYNNEI. CDR3 size: 15 residues. Trimming shortened V by 6 bases and J by 4 bases, and 18 bases separated the two germline ends. CDR3 nucleotides: TGTGCCAGCAGGTCCCAATTGACAGGTGGCTATGGCTACACCTTC. Its translation is CASRSQLTGGYGYTF.

The chain joins TRBV6-2 or TRBV6-3 to TRBJ1-5; TRBD1 agrees at 9 bases. The V and J ends lost 2 bases and 7 bases, in that order; junction bases with no gene match: 6. There are 15 residues in the CDR3. CDR1 and CDR2 (germline): MNHEY, SVGEGT. CDR3 DNA: TGTGCCAGCAGTTACGGGGGACAGGGAAGCCAGCCCCAGCATTTT. It yields the protein CASSYGGQGSQPQHF.

The CDR3 DNA is TGTGCCATGGCGGGGGGTAGCACAGATACGCAGTATTTT. This sequence encodes CAMAGGSTDTQYF. V usage is TRBV6-5 and J usage is TRBJ2-3; 8 bases align to TRBD2. CDR1 and CDR2 (germline): MNHEY, SVGAGI. Trimming removed 10 bases from V and 0 bases from J; junction bases left unmatched: 3. The CDR3 totals 13 residues.

V usage is TRBV7-9 and J usage is TRBJ1-3, with D possibly being TRBD1 (5 bases). V lost 7 bases and J lost 1, with 8 bases in between. Germline CDR1 and CDR2: SEHNR and FQNEAQ (reference sequence). The CDR3 has 13 residues. CDR3 residues: CASKEGSGNTIYF. CDR3 nucleotide sequence: TGTGCCAGCAAGGAGGGGTCTGGAAACACCATATATTTT.

This clone was detected once. The J gene is TRBJ2-3, the V gene TRBV5-1, with D unclear. The ends were cut back, 4 bases at V and 3 bases at J, with 12 bases in the middle. The CDR3 is made up of 14 amino acids. Looked up from germline, CDR1 is SGHRS and CDR2 is YFSETQ. The CDR3 protein is CASSVQVVTDTQYF. CDR3 DNA sequence: TGCGCCAGCAGCGTGCAGGTGGTAACAGATACGCAGTATTTT.

This clone was recorded many times. The chain is built from TRBV6-1 and TRBJ2-3; TRBD1 agrees at 7 bases. The CDR3 is 15 residues long. V shed 2 bases and J 5 bases; nucleotides not matched to a gene: 7. Germline-derived CDR1 and CDR2 are MNHNS and SASEGT. This chain's CDR3 is CASSEIDRAVDTQYF. Written as DNA, the CDR3 is TGTGCCAGCAGTGAAATCGACAGGGCAGTAGATACGCAGTATTTT.

The gene calls are TRBV4-2 and TRBJ2-5, with TRBD1 as a possible D gene (6 bases). CDR1 is LGHNA, CDR2 YNFKEQ, per germline. The CDR3 extends over 14 amino acids. V was trimmed by 4 bases and J by 6 bases, leaving 15 bases between them. The CDR3 sequence: CASSPGPGVQTQYF. The CDR3, as DNA: TGTGCCAGCAGCCCGGGACCAGGGGTACAGACCCAGTACTTC.